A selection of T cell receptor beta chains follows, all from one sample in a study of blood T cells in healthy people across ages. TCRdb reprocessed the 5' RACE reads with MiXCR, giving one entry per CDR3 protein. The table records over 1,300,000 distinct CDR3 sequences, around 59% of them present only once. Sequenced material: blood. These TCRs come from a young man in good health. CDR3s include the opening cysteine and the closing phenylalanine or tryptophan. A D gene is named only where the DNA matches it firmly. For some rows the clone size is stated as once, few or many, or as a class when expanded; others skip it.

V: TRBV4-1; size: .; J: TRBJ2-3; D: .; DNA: TGCGCCAGCAGCCAAGGAGGGAGGAGAGTAGATACGCAGTATTTT; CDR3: CASSQGGRRVDTQYF
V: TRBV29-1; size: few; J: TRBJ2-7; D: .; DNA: TGCAGCGTTTGCAGGGACGACGAGCAGTACTTC; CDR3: CSVCRDDEQYF
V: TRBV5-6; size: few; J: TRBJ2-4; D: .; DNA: TGTGCCAGCGCGCGGCTGAGTCGGGAGCAAAACATTCAGTACTTC; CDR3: CASARLSREQNIQYF
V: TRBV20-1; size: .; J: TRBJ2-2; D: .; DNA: TGCAGTGCTAGAGATCAGAAGATGAGAGGGGAGCTGTTTTTT; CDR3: CSARDQKMRGELFF
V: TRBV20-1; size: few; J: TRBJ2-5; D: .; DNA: TGCAGTGCTAGTAGGGTAGGGGAGACCCAGTACTTC; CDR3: CSASRVGETQYF
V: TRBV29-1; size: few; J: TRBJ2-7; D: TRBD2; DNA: TGCAGCGTCCTCCTACTAGCGGGGAGGAACGAGCAGTACTTC; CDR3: CSVLLLAGRNEQYF
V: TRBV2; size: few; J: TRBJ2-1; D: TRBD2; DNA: TGTGCCGGCCCCGCTAGCGGGGGGGCGAATGAGCAGTTCTTC; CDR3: CAGPASGGANEQFF
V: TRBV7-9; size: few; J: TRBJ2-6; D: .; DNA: TGTGCCAGCAGCACCGTCTCTGGGGCCAACGTCCTGACTTTC; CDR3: CASSTVSGANVLTF
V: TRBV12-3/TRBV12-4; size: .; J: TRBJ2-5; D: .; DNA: TGTGCCAGCAGACTGACAGGCTTAGAGACCCAGTACTTC; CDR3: CASRLTGLETQYF
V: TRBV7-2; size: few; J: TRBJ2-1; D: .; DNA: TGTGCCAGCAGCCCCCCGGGCCTAAACAATGAGCAGTTCTTC; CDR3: CASSPPGLNNEQFF
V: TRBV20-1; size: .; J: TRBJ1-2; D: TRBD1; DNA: TGCAGTGCTAGAGACGGGACAGGGCTAGGTGGCTACACCTTC; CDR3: CSARDGTGLGGYTF
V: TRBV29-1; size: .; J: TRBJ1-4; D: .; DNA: TGCAGCGTTGTGTCAGGGGAGCCCACTAATGAAAAACTGTTTTTT; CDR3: CSVVSGEPTNEKLFF
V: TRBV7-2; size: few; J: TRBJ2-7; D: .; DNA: TGTGCCAGCAGCTTAGTCGGGGACTCCGAGCAGTACTTC; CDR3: CASSLVGDSEQYF
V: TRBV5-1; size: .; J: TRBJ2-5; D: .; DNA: TGCGCCAGCAGCGTGACAAGAGGGGAGACCCAGTACTTC; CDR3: CASSVTRGETQYF
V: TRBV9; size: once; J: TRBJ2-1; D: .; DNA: TGTGCCAGCAGCCCGGGACTCAGGCGCAATGAGCAGTTCTTC; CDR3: CASSPGLRRNEQFF
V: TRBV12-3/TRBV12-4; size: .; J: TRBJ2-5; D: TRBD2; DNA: TGTGCCAGCAGTTTTGCGTTAGCGGGGCACCAAGAGACCCAGTACTTC; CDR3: CASSFALAGHQETQYF
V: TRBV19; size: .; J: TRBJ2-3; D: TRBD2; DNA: TGTGCCAGTACCATCAATCCACTAGCGGATACGCAGTATTTT; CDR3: CASTINPLADTQYF
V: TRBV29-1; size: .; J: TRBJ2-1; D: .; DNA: TGCAGCGTTGAAAGACTACCGAATGAGCAGTTCTTC; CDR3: CSVERLPNEQFF
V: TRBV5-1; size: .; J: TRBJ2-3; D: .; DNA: TGCGCCAGCAGCTTGGCACAGGGTGGTGGTACGCAGTATTTT; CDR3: CASSLAQGGGTQYF
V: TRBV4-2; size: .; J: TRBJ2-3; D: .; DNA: TGTGCCAGCAGCGGTGAACTAGATCTTGGCGGTACGCAGTATTTT; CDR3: CASSGELDLGGTQYF
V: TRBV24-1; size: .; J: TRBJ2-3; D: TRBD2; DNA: TGTGCCACCAGTGAACCCCGACTAGCGGGGGGACACTCTGATACGCAGTATTTT; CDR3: CATSEPRLAGGHSDTQYF
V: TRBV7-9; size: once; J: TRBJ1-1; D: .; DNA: TGTGCCAGCAGCCAAAGTACAGGAATTCTCCGGAACACTGAAGCTTTCTTT; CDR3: CASSQSTGILRNTEAFF
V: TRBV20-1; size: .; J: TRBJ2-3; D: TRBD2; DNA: TGCAGTGCTAGACCGGGACTAGCGGGCGGGTATACGCAGTATTTT; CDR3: CSARPGLAGGYTQYF
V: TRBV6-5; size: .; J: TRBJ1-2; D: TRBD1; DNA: TGTGCCAGCAGTACGACAGGGTATAACGGCTACACCTTC; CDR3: CASSTTGYNGYTF
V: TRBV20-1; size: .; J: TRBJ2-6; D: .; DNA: TGCAGTGCTGCAACGGGGTTGGTCTTAAGCTCTGGGGCCAACGTCCTGACTTTC; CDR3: CSAATGLVLSSGANVLTF
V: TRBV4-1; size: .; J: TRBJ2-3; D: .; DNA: TGCGCCAGCAGCCAACAAGCAAGGGAGCTGACAGATTCGCAGTATTTT; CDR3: CASSQQARELTDSQYF
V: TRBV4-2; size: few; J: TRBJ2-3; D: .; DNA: TGTGCCAGCAGCCAAGATCGTCTCCATACGCAGTATTTT; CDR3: CASSQDRLHTQYF
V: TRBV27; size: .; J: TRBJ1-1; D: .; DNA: TGTGCCAGCAGTTTATCGCTCGTAGGCACTGAAGCTTTCTTT; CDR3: CASSLSLVGTEAFF
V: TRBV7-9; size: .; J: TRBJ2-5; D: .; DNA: TGTGCCAGCAGCCTAGCTCCTCGGGGCGGATTACAAGAGACCCAGTACTTC; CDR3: CASSLAPRGGLQETQYF
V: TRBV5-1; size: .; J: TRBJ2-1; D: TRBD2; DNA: TGCGCCAGCAGCATATCGACTAGCGGGGGAGCCGTCGGCTCCTACAATGAGCAGTTCTTC; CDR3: CASSISTSGGAVGSYNEQFF
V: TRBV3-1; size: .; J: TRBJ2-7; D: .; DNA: TGTGCCAGCAGCCAAGTTCGAGGGACGAACGGCGAGCAGTACTTC; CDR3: CASSQVRGTNGEQYF
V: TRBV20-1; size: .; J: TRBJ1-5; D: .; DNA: TGCAGTGCTAGGGTGGCAATCAATCAGCCCCAGCATTTT; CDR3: CSARVAINQPQHF
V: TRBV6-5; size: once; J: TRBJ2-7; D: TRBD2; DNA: TGTGCCAGCAGCCACACTAGCGGGAGTTTCGATGAGCAGTACTTC; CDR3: CASSHTSGSFDEQYF
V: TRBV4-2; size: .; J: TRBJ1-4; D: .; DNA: TGTGCCAGCAGCCAAGTTAGTGCGGCAACTAATAAAAAACTGTTTTTT; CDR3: CASSQVSAATNKKLFF
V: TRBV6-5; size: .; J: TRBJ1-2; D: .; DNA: TGTGCCAGCGGACAGCCCCCCCCTAACTATGGCTACACCTTC; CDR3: CASGQPPPNYGYTF
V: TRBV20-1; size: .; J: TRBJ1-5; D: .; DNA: TGCAGTGCTAGAGGGCAAGGGGAAGGAAATCAGCCCCAGCATTTT; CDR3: CSARGQGEGNQPQHF
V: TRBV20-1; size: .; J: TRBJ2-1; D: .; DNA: TGCAGTGCACCAGACACCCCGGGCTCCTACAATGAGCAGTTCTTC; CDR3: CSAPDTPGSYNEQFF
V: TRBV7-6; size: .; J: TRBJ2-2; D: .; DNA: TGTGCCAGCAGCTTTTGGCGGGAGAACACCGGGGAGCTGTTTTTT; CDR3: CASSFWRENTGELFF
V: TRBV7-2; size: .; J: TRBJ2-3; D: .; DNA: TGTGCCAGCAGCCCCAGGGCTAACACAGATACGCAGTATTTT; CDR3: CASSPRANTDTQYF
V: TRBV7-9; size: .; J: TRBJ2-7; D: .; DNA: TGTGCCAGCAGCCCTTACGACCAGGGCGAAGGGTACGAGCAGTACTTC; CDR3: CASSPYDQGEGYEQYF
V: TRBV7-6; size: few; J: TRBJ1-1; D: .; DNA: TGTGCCAGCAGCTTCGGACCGAACACTGAAGCTTTCTTT; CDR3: CASSFGPNTEAFF
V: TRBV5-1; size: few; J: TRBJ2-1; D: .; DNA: TGCGCCAGCAGCTTGCTGAGGGGAAATGAGCAGTTCTTC; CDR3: CASSLLRGNEQFF